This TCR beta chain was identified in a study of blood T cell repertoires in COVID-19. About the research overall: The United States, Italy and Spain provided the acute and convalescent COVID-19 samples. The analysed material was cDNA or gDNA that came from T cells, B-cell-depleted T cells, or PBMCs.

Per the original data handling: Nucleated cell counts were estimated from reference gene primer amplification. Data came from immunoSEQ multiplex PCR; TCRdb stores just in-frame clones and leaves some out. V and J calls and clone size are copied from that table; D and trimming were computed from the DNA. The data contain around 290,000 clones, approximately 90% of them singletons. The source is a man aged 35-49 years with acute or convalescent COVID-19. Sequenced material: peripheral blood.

CDR3 in DNA: TGCGCCAGCAGCCCAACAGGGGGAACTAATGAAAAACTGTTTTTT. Residues: CASSPTGGTNEKLFF. The rearrangement links TRBV5-1 to TRBJ1-4, with 8 bases aligning to TRBD1. The CDR3 totals 15 residues. After removal of 4 bases from V and 1 base from J, the junction contained 3 bases not matched to a gene. Per the germline V gene, CDR1 is SGHRS and CDR2 is YFSETQ.